Following are 28 T cell receptor beta chains from one sample sequenced in a study of shared clonotypes between healthy human individuals. Profiled with immunoSEQ multiplex PCR; TCRdb holds only in-frame clones, not every one. This sample carries millions of clones, more than 80% of them seen once, and the ten largest clones take around 0.15%. Sequencing was carried out using naive CD4+ T cells sorted from blood. As for subset: CD45RA+ positively selected. Receptors originate from a man aged 18 to 30 in good health.

This chain links TRBV10-3 with TRBJ1-5, with D tentatively TRBD1 (5 bases). V was pared by 4 bases and J by 3 bases, with 19 bases between. The germline V gene has CDR1 ENHRY and CDR2 SYGVKD. The CDR3 contains 17 residues. The CDR3 protein is CAISVPGSARDNQPQHF. The CDR3 DNA reads as TGTGCCATCAGTGTTCCAGGGAGTGCGAGAGACAATCAGCCCCAGCATTTT.

A note on this clone: Additional DNA sequences in this sample encode the identical CDR3. The V and J genes are TRBV4-1 and TRBJ1-4; D uncertain. Trimming cost V 1 base and J 0 bases, with 9 bases left between them. The CDR3 length is 16 residues. The germline V gene encodes CDR1 MGHRA and CDR2 YSYEKL. The CDR3 coding sequence is TGCGCCAGCAGCCAAGTAGAGGGAACAACTAATGAAAAACTGTTTTTT. Protein: CASSQVEGTTNEKLFF.

This chain connects TRBV5-4 to TRBJ2-1, with 10 bases aligning to TRBD2. The trim removed 4 bases at V and 3 bases at J, leaving 4 bases unmatched. This CDR3 is built from 15 residues. Germline-derived CDR1 and CDR2 are SGHNT and YYREEE (reference sequence). The chain's CDR3 is CASSLAGEVYNEQFF. CDR3 DNA sequence: TGTGCCAGCAGCCTAGCGGGGGAGGTCTACAATGAGCAGTTCTTC.

This CDR3 is CATETRHPGELFF. DNA for the CDR3: TGTGCCACCGAGACCAGACACCCCGGGGAGCTGTTTTTT. The chain has TRBV10-3 and TRBJ2-2; no clear D gene. The V gene's germline CDR1 is ENHRY and CDR2 SYGVKD. V lost 10 bases and J 6 bases, leaving 15 bases between the germline ends. There are 13 residues in the CDR3.

The rearrangement links TRBV5-4 to TRBJ2-3; 10 bases align to TRBD2. CDR3 length equals 17 residues. V lost 1 base and J lost 3; bases outside the gene matches: 8. Germline CDR1 reads SGHNT; CDR2 reads YYREEE (reference sequence). The CDR3 nucleotides read TGTGCCAGCAGCTTGATGGCTAGCGGGGGTTTAACAGATACGCAGTATTTT. Its protein is CASSLMASGGLTDTQYF. Drawing the rest from reference TRBV5-4 and TRBJ2-3, the complete variable domain is ETGVTQSPTHLIKTRGQQVTLRCSSQSGHNTVSWYQQALGQGPQFIFQYYREEENGRGNFPPRFSGLQFPNYSSELNVNALELDDSALYLCASSLMASGGLTDTQYFGPGTRLTVL.

The chain recombines TRBV10-3 with TRBJ1-2; D gene ambiguous. The germline V gene has CDR1 ENHRY and CDR2 SYGVKD. The CDR3 is 14 amino acids. V lost 4 bases, J lost 0 bases, and 9 bases lay in between. CDR3: CAISVTDANYGYTF. The CDR3 DNA follows: TGTGCCATCAGTGTCACGGACGCTAACTATGGCTACACCTTC.

About this clone: The same CDR3 also results from other DNA sequences found in this sample. In DNA, the CDR3 is TGTGCCAGCAGACAAAGCTCTGGAAACACCATATATTTT. Its protein product is CASRQSSGNTIYF. The rearrangement uses TRBV7-9 and TRBJ1-3; D uncertain. The germline V and J ends were trimmed by 6 bases and 0 bases, with 6 bases remaining between them. The CDR3 consists of 13 residues. From germline, CDR1 is SEHNR and CDR2 FQNEAQ (reference sequence).

The rearrangement joins TRBV30 to TRBJ1-5; possibly TRBD1 for D (6 bases). Germline V lookup: CDR1 GTSNPN, CDR2 SVGIG (reference sequence). Trimming pared 3 bases from V and 2 bases from J, leaving 8 bases between. The CDR3 has 13 residues. The CDR3 DNA follows: TGTGCCTGGAGGGGGACACGCAATCAGCCCCAGCATTTT. Translation: CAWRGTRNQPQHF.

The gene calls are TRBV5-1 and TRBJ2-1; D is perhaps TRBD2 (5 bases). The CDR3 has 13 amino acids. With 1 base removed from V and 12 bases from J, the gap between germline ends came to 14 bases. Per the germline V gene, CDR1 is SGHRS and CDR2 is YFSETQ. Written as DNA, the CDR3 is TGCGCCAGCAGCTTGTTTGGGGAACGGGGGCAGTTCTTC. It yields the protein CASSLFGERGQFF.

The chain recombines TRBV18 with TRBJ2-1, with 7 positions matching TRBD2. Germline V gene sequence: CDR1 KGHSH, CDR2 LQKENI. V gave up 4 bases and J gave up 1 base; unmatched junction bases: 7. The CDR3 is 16 residues long. The CDR3 nucleotides read TGTGCCAGCTCACTTTCGACTAGCCTATCCTACAATGAGCAGTTCTTC. It encodes CASSLSTSLSYNEQFF.

V gene TRBV30 combines with J gene TRBJ2-5, with D hard to call. The germline CDR1 and CDR2 sequences are GTSNPN and SVGIG (reference sequence). V lost 0 bases and J 5 bases, leaving 7 bases between the germline ends. The CDR3 consists of 12 residues. Written as DNA, the CDR3 is TGTGCCTGGAGTGTAGGCGTGGAGACCCAGTACTTC. As protein: CAWSVGVETQYF.

V is TRBV7-2 and J is TRBJ2-3, with D uncertain. The germline V gene encodes CDR1 SGHTA and CDR2 FQGNSA. Trimming removed 0 bases at V and 1 base at J, with 11 bases between. The CDR3 runs 16 residues. The DNA of the CDR3 is TGTGCCAGCAGCTTAGCGCGAGACCGGGGCACAGATACGCAGTATTTT. Translation gives CASSLARDRGTDTQYF.

The chain joins TRBV18 to TRBJ2-2; D not resolved. The CDR3 has 13 amino acids. V lost 1 base, J lost 7 bases, and 7 bases lay in between. Germline V gene sequence: CDR1 KGHSH, CDR2 LQKENI. The CDR3 loop reads CASSPLWGGELFF. The CDR3 DNA reads TGTGCCAGCTCACCACTATGGGGCGGGGAGCTGTTTTTT.

Notes on this clone: Distinct nucleotide sequences in the sample also encode this CDR3. The CDR3 region is CASSPPGLNTEAFF. For the CDR3, the DNA is TGTGCCAGCTCACCGCCAGGGTTGAACACTGAAGCTTTCTTT. The chain uses TRBV18 and TRBJ1-1, with a tentative D call TRBD1 (5 bases). Germline assignment: CDR1 KGHSH and CDR2 LQKENI. The CDR3 loop spans 14 amino acids. The ends were cut back, 3 bases at V and 0 bases at J, with 8 bases in the middle.

The rearrangement links TRBV6-6 to TRBJ1-2; TRBD1 is a possible D gene (6 bases). V dropped 6 bases and J dropped 6 bases, with 17 bases sitting between them. The CDR3 totals 14 residues. Germline V gene sequence: CDR1 MNHNY, CDR2 SVGAGI (reference sequence). The CDR3 is CASRRDTGHDGYTF. The CDR3 DNA is TGTGCCAGCAGGCGGGACACAGGGCATGATGGCTACACCTTC.

A single count supports this clone. This chain links TRBV27 with TRBJ2-7; tentative D call: TRBD1 (6 bases). Trimming shortened V by 6 bases and J by 1 base, and 13 bases separated the two germline ends. The CDR3 is made up of 14 amino acids. Per germline, CDR1 MNHEY and CDR2 SMNVEV (reference sequence). In DNA form, the CDR3 reads TGTGCCAGCAGGAGACAGGTGACATCCTACGAGCAGTACTTC. It specifies CASRRQVTSYEQYF.

For this clone: Other nucleotide sequences in the sample specify the same CDR3. The V call is TRBV6-1, the J call TRBJ1-3; TRBD1 might be the D (5 bases). The V end lost 6 bases, the J end lost 0 bases, and 9 bases lay between the germline ends. The CDR3 is 14 residues long. Germline CDR1 and CDR2: MNHNS and SASEGT. The CDR3 DNA follows: TGTGCCAGCAGCCCGCAGGGCTCTGGAAACACCATATATTTT. Translation gives CASSPQGSGNTIYF.

V is TRBV29-1 and J is TRBJ1-1; 11 positions match TRBD1. The CDR3 loop spans 13 amino acids. V was pared by 6 bases and J by 4 bases, with 4 bases of the junction left unmatched. Germline CDR1 is SQVTM and CDR2 is ANQGSEA. The CDR3 here is CSVSDRGLTEAFF. In DNA, the CDR3 is TGCAGCGTCTCGGACAGGGGGCTCACTGAAGCTTTCTTT.

This clone showed up just a few times. This same CDR3 is encoded by further DNA sequences in the sample. This chain uses TRBV19 with TRBJ1-6; TRBD1 matches at 9 bases. The CDR3 length is 14 residues. J lost 7 bases, V lost 3 bases, and 1 base had no gene match. Per the germline V gene, CDR1 is LNHDA and CDR2 is SQIVND (reference sequence). The CDR3 region is CASSIGTGNSPLHF. Written as DNA, the CDR3 is TGTGCCAGTAGTATTGGGACAGGGAATTCACCCCTCCACTTT.

The chain couples TRBV6-1 to TRBJ1-6, with D unclear. The germline V gene has CDR1 MNHNS and CDR2 SASEGT. Between the trimmed V and J ends, which lost 3 bases and 9 bases, there was a span of 9 bases. This CDR3 has 13 amino acids. The CDR3 DNA reads TGTGCCAGCAGTGAGGCCAGTCCTTCACCCCTCCACTTT. As protein: CASSEASPSPLHF.

The chain is built from TRBV5-1 and TRBJ2-1; TRBD1 matches 8 bases. V lost 4 bases, J lost 4 bases, and 7 bases stayed unmatched. Germline V CDR1 and CDR2: SGHRS, YFSETQ. The CDR3 has 15 amino acids. The chain's CDR3 is CASSPGTGFYNEQFF. Here the CDR3 DNA reads TGCGCCAGCAGCCCGGGGACAGGATTTTACAATGAGCAGTTCTTC.

V usage is TRBV7-8 and J usage is TRBJ2-5; 9 nucleotides align to TRBD1. Gene TRBJ2-7 matches the end of the DNA better, so the J call may be wrong. Germline V gives CDR1 SGHVS, CDR2 FQNEAQ. The CDR3 runs 15 residues. Here the CDR3 reads CASSLSGTGFYEQYF. CDR3 coding DNA: TGTGCCAGCAGCTTATCCGGGACAGGGTTCTACGAGCAGTACTTC.

V and J are TRBV6-6 and TRBJ1-1, with D unclear. Germline V gene lookup returns CDR1 MNHNY and CDR2 SVGAGI (reference sequence). V was pared by 5 bases and J by 0 bases, with 10 bases between. The length of the CDR3 is 14 residues. CDR3 amino acids: CASSPPGMNTEAFF. In DNA form, the CDR3 reads TGTGCCAGCAGTCCTCCCGGGATGAACACTGAAGCTTTCTTT.

The chain is built from TRBV7-2 and TRBJ2-3; no reliable D call. V lost 1 base and J lost 4, with 12 bases in between. Germline CDR1 and CDR2: SGHTA and FQGNSA. The length of the CDR3 is 15 residues. The DNA of the CDR3 is TGTGCCAGCAGCTTAGTTTGGGTAGTCGCAGATACGCAGTATTTT. This sequence encodes CASSLVWVVADTQYF.

As for this clone: Other DNA sequences of this sample code for an identical CDR3. Written as DNA, the CDR3 is TGTGCCAGCAGTAACACAGATACGCAGTATTTT. The encoded protein is CASSNTDTQYF. This rearrangement joins TRBV6-6 to TRBJ2-3; D call uncertain. Between the trimmed V and J ends, which lost 5 bases and 2 bases, there was a span of 2 bases. Germline values: CDR1 MNHNY, CDR2 SVGAGI (reference sequence). The CDR3 is made up of 11 amino acids.

CDR3 sequence (DNA): TGTGCCAGCAGCTTAGGCAGGGCGAACACCGGGGAGCTGTTTTTT. Translated, it gives CASSLGRANTGELFF. The chain combines TRBV11-2 with TRBJ2-2; the D gene is possibly TRBD1 (5 bases). CDR3 size: 15 residues. Trimming left V 1 base short and J 0 bases short, with 6 bases between. Germline-derived CDR1 and CDR2 are SGHAT and FQNNGV.

The chain links TRBV7-9 to TRBJ1-2; 7 bases line up with TRBD1. V was pared by 3 bases and J by 1 base, with 8 bases of the junction left unmatched. The V gene's germline CDR1 is SEHNR and CDR2 FQNEAQ (reference sequence). The CDR3 contains 16 residues. The CDR3 DNA reads TGTGCCAGCAGCTTCGGCCGCCAGGGGGTTAACTATGGCTACACCTTC. Translated: CASSFGRQGVNYGYTF. The entire variable domain, with the rest obtained from reference TRBV7-9 and TRBJ1-2, is as follows: DTGVSQNPRHKITKRGQNVTFRCDPISEHNRLYWYRQTLGQGPEFLTYFQNEAQLEKSRLLSDRFSAERPKGSFSTLEIQRTEQGDSAMYLCASSFGRQGVNYGYTFGSGTRLTVV.

J is TRBJ2-7 and V is TRBV6-1, with D possibly being TRBD1 (5 bases). The CDR3 sequence is 12 residues long. The germline V gene has CDR1 MNHNS and CDR2 SASEGT. V was cut by 6 bases and J by 3 bases, with 9 bases left in between. CDR3 sequence: CASRKGVYEQYF. The CDR3 bases are TGTGCCAGCAGGAAAGGGGTCTACGAGCAGTACTTC.